The 5 T cell receptor beta chains below come from one sample, sequenced in a study of blood T cell repertoires in COVID-19 (dated by TCRdb to 2020 to 2022). The method was the immunoSEQ multiplex PCR assay. The table was pulled from immuneACCESS by TCRdb, which kept in-frame rearrangements only. Such tables lose some clones; where checked, under half of the loss comes from unresolved V genes, and the rest has no known cause. A total of 150,000 to 200,000 clones appear in this sample, 65% to 90% of them only once. The biggest ten clones account for 1.5% to 1.9% of the sample. Sample: peripheral blood. Receptors originate from a human donor in a cohort sampled during active COVID-19.

This clone occurred a few times. CDR3 protein: CASSPTGNTEAFF. The DNA of the CDR3 is TGTGCCAGCAGCCCGACGGGGAACACTGAAGCTTTCTTT. The V and J genes are TRBV7-3 and TRBJ1-1, with D unresolved. The V end was cut by 5 bases, the J end by 1 base, with 8 bases between. The CDR3 is made up of 13 amino acids. Germline V gives CDR1 SGHTA, CDR2 FQGTGA.

This chain links TRBV11-2 with TRBJ1-1, with no clear D. The CDR3 is 11 amino acids. The germline gives CDR1 SGHAT, CDR2 FQNNGV. The germline V and J ends were trimmed by 4 bases and 11 bases, with 11 bases remaining between them. The CDR3 here is CASSSLGQAFF. The CDR3 nucleotides are TGTGCCAGCAGCTCGTTGGGCCAGGCTTTCTTT.

This clone was counted between two and nine times. The chain links TRBV4-3 to TRBJ1-6, with D unresolved. This CDR3 contains 16 residues. The V gene's germline CDR1 is LGHNA and CDR2 YSLEER. Trimming left V 4 bases short and J 5 bases short, with 15 bases between. The CDR3 spells CASSRDVSGNNSPLHF. CDR3 DNA: TGCGCCAGCAGCCGCGACGTCTCGGGGAATAATTCACCCCTCCACTTT.

The chain combines TRBV18 with TRBJ1-3; possibly TRBD1 for D (6 bases). Germline-derived CDR1 and CDR2 are KGHSH and LQKENI. The CDR3 sequence is 16 residues long. V lost 3 bases and J 0 bases, leaving 12 bases between the germline ends. In DNA, the CDR3 is TGTGCCAGCTCACCCGGGGGGCCCCGCTCTGGAAACACCATATATTTT. It yields the protein CASSPGGPRSGNTIYF.

The V call is TRBV3-1 (or the pseudogene TRBV3-2), the J call TRBJ2-7, with 10 positions matching TRBD1. Germline lookup yields CDR1 LGHDT and CDR2 YNNKEL (reference sequence). This CDR3 is built from 13 residues. With 3 bases clipped from V and 4 bases from J, the junction kept 0 bases outside the gene matches. In DNA form, the CDR3 reads TGTGCCAGCAGCCAGGGACAGGGGTACGAGCAGTACTTC. It specifies CASSQGQGYEQYF.